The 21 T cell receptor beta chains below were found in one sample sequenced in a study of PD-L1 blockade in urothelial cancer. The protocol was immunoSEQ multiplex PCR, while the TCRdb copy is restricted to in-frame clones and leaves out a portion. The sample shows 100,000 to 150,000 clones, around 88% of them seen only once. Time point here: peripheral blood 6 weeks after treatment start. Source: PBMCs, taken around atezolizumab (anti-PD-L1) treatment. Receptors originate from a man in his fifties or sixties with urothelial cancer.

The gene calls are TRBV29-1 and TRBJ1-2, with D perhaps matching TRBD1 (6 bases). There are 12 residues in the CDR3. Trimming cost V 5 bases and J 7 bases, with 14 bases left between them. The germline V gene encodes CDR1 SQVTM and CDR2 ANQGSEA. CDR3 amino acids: CSVRAGVSGYTF. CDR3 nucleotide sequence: TGCAGCGTTCGGGCAGGGGTATCTGGCTACACCTTC.

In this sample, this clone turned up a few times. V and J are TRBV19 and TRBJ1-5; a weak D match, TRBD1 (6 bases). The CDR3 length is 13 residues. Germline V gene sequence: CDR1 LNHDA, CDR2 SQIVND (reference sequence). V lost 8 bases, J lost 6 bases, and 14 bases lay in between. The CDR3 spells CASGGGGPQPQHF. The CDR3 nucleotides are TGTGCCAGTGGCGGCGGGGGGCCTCAGCCCCAGCATTTT.

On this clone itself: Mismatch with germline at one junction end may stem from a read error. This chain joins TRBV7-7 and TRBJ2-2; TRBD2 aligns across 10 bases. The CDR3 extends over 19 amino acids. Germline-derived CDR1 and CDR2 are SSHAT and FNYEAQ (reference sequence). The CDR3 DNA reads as TGTGCTAGCAGCCCCGGGCCTAGCGGGAGTGGTGGGGACACCGGGGAGCTGTTTTTT. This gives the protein CASSPGPSGSGGDTGELFF.

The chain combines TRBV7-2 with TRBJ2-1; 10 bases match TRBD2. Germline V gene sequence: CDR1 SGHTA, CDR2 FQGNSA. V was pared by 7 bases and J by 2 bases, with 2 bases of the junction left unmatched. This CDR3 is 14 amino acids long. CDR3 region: CASTGLAAYNEQFF. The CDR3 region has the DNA TGTGCCAGCACCGGACTAGCGGCCTACAATGAGCAGTTCTTC.

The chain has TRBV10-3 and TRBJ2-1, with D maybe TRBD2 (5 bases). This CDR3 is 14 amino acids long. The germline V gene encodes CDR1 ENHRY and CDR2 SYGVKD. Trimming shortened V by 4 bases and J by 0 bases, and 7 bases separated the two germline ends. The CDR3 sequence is CAISVTSSYNEQFF. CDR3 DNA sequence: TGTGCCATCAGTGTTACTAGCTCCTACAATGAGCAGTTCTTC.

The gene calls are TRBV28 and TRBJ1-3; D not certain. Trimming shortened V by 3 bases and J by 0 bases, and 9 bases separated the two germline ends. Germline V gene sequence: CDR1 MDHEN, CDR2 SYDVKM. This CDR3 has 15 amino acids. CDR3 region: CASSLGTLSGNTIYF. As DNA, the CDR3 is TGTGCCAGCAGTTTGGGCACCCTCTCTGGAAACACCATATATTTT.

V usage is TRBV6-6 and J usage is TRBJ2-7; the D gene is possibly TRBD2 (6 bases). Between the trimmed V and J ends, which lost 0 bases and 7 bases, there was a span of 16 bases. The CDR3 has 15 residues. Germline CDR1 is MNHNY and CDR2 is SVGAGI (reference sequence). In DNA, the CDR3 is TGTGCCAGCAGTTACTCGGGGGGAATAGTTGGTGAGCAGTACTTC. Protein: CASSYSGGIVGEQYF.

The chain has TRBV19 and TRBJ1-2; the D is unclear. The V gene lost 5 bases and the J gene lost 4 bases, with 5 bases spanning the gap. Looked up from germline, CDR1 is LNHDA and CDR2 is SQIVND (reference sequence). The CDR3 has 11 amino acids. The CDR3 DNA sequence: TGTGCCAGTAGTGAGGGCTATGGCTACACCTTC. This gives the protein CASSEGYGYTF.

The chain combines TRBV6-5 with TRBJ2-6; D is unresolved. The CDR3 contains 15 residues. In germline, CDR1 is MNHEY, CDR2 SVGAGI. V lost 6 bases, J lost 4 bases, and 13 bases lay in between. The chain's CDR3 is CASSRSGAGANVLTF. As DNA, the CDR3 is TGTGCCAGCAGCAGATCGGGTGCCGGGGCCAACGTCCTGACTTTC.

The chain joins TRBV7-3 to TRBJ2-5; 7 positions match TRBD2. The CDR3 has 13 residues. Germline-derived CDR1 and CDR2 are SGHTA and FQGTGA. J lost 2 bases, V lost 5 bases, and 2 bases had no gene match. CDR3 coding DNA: TGTGCCAGCAGCCTACTAGCGCAAGAGACCCAGTACTTC. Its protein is CASSLLAQETQYF.

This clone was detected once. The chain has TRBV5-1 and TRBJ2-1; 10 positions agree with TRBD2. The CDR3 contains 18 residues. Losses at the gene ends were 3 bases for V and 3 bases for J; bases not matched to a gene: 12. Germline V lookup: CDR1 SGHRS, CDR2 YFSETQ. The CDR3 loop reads CASSWDRPGTSDYNEQFF. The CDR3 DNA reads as TGCGCCAGCAGCTGGGACAGGCCCGGGACTAGCGACTACAATGAGCAGTTCTTC.

CDR3 sequence: CASSRGQDHINEQFF. CDR3 nucleotides: TGTGCCAGCTCGCGGGGACAGGACCACATCAATGAGCAGTTCTTC. The V gene is TRBV18, the J gene TRBJ2-1; 8 bases are a match to TRBD1. In germline, CDR1 is KGHSH, CDR2 LQKENI. Unmatched junction bases numbered 10, after V lost 6 bases and J lost 6 bases. The CDR3 is made up of 15 amino acids.

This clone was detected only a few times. CDR3 bases: TGTGCCAGCAGCCGACTAGAATACAATGAGCAGTTCTTC. It encodes CASSRLEYNEQFF. The chain joins TRBV7-2 to TRBJ2-1; maybe TRBD2 (6 bases). The V end lost 5 bases, the J end lost 4 bases, and 9 bases lay between the germline ends. There are 13 residues in the CDR3. The germline V gene has CDR1 SGHTA and CDR2 FQGNSA.

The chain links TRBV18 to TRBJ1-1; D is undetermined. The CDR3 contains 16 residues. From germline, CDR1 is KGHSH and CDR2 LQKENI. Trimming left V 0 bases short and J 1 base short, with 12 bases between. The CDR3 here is CASSPPRQNPNTEAFF. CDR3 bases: TGTGCCAGCTCACCACCGAGGCAGAACCCGAACACTGAAGCTTTCTTT.

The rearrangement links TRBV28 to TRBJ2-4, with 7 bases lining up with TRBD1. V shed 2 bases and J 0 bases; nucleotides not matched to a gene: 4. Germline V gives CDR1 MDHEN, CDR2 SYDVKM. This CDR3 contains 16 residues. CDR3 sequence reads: CASSLQGVLAKNIQYF. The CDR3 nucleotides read TGTGCCAGCAGTTTACAGGGGGTTTTAGCCAAAAACATTCAGTACTTC.

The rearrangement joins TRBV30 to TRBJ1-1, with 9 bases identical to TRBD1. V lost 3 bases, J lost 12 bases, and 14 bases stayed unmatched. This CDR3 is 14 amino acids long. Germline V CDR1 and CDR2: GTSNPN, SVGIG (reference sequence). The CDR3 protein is CAWSATVQGAHTFF. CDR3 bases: TGTGCCTGGAGCGCCACAGTACAGGGGGCGCATACTTTCTTT.

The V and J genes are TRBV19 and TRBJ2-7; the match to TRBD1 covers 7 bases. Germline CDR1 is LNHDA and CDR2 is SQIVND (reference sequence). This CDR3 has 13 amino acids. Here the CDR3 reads CARVDRRSYEQYF. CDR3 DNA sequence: TGTGCTCGGGTGGACAGGCGCTCCTACGAGCAGTACTTC.

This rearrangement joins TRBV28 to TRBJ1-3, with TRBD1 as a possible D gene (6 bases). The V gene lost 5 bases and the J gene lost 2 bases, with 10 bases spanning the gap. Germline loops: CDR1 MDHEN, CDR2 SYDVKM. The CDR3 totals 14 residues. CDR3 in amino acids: CASSPYRAGNTIYF. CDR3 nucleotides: TGTGCCAGCAGTCCATACAGGGCTGGAAACACCATATATTTT.

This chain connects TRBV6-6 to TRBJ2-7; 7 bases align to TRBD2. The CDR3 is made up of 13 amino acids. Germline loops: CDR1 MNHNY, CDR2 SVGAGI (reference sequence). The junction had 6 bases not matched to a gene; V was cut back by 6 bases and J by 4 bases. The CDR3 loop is CASRRAGAYEQYF. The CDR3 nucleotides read TGTGCCAGCAGACGCGCGGGAGCTTACGAGCAGTACTTC.

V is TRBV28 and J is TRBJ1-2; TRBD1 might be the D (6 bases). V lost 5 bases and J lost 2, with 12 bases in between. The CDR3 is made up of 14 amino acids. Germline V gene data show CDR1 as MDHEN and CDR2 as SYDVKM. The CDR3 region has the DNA TGTGCCAGCAGTCGGGGGGCCGGGAACTATGGCTACACCTTC. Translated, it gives CASSRGAGNYGYTF.

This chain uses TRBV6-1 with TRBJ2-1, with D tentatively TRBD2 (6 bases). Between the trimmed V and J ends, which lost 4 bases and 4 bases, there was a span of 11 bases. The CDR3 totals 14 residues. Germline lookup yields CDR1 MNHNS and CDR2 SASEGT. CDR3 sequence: CASSGGGGYNEQFF. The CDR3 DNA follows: TGTGCCAGCAGTGGGGGAGGAGGGTACAATGAGCAGTTCTTC.